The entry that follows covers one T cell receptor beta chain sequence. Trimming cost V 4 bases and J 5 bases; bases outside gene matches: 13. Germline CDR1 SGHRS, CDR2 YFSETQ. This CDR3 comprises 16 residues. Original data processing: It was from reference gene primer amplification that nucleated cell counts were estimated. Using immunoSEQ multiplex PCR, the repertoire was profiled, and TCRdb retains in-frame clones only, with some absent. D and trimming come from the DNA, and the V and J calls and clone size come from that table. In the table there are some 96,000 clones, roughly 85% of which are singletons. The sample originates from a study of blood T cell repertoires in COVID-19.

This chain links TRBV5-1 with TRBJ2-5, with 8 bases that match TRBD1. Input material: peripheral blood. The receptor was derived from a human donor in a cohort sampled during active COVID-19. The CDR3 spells CASSRSSRGRSETQYF. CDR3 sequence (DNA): TGCGCCAGCAGCCGATCTTCCAGGGGGCGGTCGGAGACCCAGTACTTC.